The count of the clone carrying this T cell receptor beta chain is one. This sample was included in a study of blood T cell repertoires in COVID-19. On the study more broadly: COVID-19 samples from acute and convalescent phases originated in the United States, Italy and Spain. Sources were T cells, B-cell-depleted T cells, or PBMCs; the material itself was cDNA or gDNA.

How the authors handled the data: Estimation of nucleated cell counts relied on the amplification of reference gene primers. Produced via immunoSEQ multiplex PCR; TCRdb's table is partial and in-frame only. V and J calls and clone size are those listed in that table; D and trimming were worked out from the DNA. This sample has 60,000 to 80,000 clones, with 86% found just once. CDR3 length equals 17 residues. After removal of 3 bases from V and 4 bases from J, the junction contained 10 bases not matched to a gene. The germline CDR1 and CDR2 sequences are DFQATT and SNEGSKA (reference sequence). The receptor was derived from a woman older than 75 with acute or convalescent COVID-19. Sequenced input: peripheral blood. This sequence joins TRBV20-1 and TRBJ2-2; 11 bases match TRBD2. The CDR3 DNA reads as TGCAGTGCTAGTGATCCCTTAGCGGGAGGGGGCACCGGGGAGCTGTTTTTT. This translates into CSASDPLAGGGTGELFF.